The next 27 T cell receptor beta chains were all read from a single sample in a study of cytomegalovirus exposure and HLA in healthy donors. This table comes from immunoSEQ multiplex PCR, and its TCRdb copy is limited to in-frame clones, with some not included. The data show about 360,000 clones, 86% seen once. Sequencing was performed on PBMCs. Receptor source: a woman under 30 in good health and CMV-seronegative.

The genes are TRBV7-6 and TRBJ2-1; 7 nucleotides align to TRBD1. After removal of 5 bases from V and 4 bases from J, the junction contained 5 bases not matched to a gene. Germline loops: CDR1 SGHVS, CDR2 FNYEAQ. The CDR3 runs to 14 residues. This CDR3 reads CASSVQGRYNEQFF. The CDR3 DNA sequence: TGTGCCAGCAGCGTACAGGGGCGGTACAATGAGCAGTTCTTC.

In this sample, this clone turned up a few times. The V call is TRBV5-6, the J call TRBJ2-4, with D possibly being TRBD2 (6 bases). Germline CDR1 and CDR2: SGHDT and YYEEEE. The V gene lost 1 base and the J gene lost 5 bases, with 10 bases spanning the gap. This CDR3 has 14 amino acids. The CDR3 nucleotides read TGTGCCAGCAGCTTGTGGACTACGGAAAACATTCAGTACTTC. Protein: CASSLWTTENIQYF.

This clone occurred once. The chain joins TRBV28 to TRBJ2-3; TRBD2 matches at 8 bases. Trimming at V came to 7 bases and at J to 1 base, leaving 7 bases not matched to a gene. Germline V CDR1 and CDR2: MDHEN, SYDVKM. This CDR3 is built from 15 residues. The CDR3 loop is CASTAGTSGTDTQYF. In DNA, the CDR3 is TGTGCCAGCACCGCCGGGACTAGTGGCACAGATACGCAGTATTTT.

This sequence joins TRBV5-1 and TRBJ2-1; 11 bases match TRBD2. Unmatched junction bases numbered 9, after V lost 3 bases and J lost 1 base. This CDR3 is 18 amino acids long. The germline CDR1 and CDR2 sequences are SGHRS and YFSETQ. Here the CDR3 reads CASSYTGTSGFSYNEQFF. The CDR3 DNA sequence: TGCGCCAGCAGCTACACCGGGACTAGCGGCTTTTCCTACAATGAGCAGTTCTTC.

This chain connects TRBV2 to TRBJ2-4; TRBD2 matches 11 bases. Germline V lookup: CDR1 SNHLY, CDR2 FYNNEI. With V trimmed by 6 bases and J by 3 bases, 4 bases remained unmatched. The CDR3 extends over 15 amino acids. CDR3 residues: CASSAGTSGKNIQYF. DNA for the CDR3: TGTGCCAGCAGCGCCGGGACTAGCGGCAAAAACATTCAGTACTTC.

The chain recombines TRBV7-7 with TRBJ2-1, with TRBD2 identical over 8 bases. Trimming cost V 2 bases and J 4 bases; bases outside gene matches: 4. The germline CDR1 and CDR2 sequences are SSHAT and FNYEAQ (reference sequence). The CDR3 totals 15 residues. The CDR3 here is CASSLSREGYNEQFF. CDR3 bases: TGTGCCAGCAGCTTAAGCCGGGAGGGGTACAATGAGCAGTTCTTC.

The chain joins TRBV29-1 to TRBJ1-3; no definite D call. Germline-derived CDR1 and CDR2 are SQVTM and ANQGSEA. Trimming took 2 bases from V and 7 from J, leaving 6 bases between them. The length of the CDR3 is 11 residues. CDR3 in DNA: TGCAGCGTTGAACTATGGAACACCATATATTTT. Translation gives CSVELWNTIYF.

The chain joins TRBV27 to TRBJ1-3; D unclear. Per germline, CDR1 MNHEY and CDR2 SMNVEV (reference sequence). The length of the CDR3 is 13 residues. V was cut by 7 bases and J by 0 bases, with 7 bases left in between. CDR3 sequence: CASKSISGNTIYF. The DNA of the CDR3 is TGTGCCAGCAAGAGCATCTCTGGAAACACCATATATTTT.

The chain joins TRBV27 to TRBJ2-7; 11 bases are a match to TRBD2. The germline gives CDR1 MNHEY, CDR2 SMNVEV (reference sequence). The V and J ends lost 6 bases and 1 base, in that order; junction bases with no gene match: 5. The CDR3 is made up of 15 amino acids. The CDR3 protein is CASRPGTSGSYEQYF. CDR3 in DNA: TGTGCCAGCAGACCCGGGACTAGCGGTTCCTACGAGCAGTACTTC.

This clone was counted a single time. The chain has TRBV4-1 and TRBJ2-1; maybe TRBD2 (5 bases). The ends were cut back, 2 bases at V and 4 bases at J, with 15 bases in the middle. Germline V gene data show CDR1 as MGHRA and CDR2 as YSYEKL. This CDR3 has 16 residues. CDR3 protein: CASSQPHGIFYNEQFF. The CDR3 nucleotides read TGCGCCAGCAGCCAACCTCACGGGATATTTTACAATGAGCAGTTCTTC.

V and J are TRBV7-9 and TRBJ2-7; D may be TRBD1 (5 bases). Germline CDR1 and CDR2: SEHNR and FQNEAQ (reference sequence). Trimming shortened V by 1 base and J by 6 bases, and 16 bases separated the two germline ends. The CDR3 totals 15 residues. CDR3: CASSLDSLSGSEQYF. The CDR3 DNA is TGTGCCAGCAGCTTAGATTCCCTGTCAGGGTCCGAGCAGTACTTC.

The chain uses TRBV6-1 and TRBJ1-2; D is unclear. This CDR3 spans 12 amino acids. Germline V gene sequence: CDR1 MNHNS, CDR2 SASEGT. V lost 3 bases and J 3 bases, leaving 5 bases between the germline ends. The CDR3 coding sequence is TGTGCCAGCAGTGACGGTCACTATGGCTACACCTTC. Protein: CASSDGHYGYTF.

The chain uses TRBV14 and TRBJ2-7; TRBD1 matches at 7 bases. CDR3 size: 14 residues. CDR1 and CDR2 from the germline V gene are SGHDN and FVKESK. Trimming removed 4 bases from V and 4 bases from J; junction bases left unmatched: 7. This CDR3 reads CASSPRGSPYEQYF. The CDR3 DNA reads TGTGCCAGCAGCCCCAGGGGGTCTCCTTACGAGCAGTACTTC.

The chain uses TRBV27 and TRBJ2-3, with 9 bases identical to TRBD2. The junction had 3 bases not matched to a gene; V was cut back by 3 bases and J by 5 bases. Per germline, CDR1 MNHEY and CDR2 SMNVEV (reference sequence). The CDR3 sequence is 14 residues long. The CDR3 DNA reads TGTGCCAGCAGTTTGCGGACTAGCGAAGATACGCAGTATTTT. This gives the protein CASSLRTSEDTQYF.

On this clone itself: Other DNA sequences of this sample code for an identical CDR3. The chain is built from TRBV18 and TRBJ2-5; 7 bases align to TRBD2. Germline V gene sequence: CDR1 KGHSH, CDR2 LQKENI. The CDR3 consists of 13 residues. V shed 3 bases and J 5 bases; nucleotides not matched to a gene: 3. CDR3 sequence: CASSPGLEETQYF. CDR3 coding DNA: TGTGCCAGCTCACCTGGACTAGAGGAGACCCAGTACTTC.

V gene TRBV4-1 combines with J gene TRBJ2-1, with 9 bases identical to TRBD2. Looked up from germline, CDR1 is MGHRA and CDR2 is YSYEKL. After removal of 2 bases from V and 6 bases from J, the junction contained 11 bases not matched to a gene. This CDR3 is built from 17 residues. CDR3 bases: TGCGCCAGCAGCCAAACCCCTACTAGCGGGCTGCGCAATGAGCAGTTCTTC. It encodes CASSQTPTSGLRNEQFF.

Here the CDR3 reads CASSRGPEPYNEQFF. CDR3 in DNA: TGCGCCAGCAGCCGAGGGCCGGAGCCCTACAATGAGCAGTTCTTC. This sequence joins TRBV5-1 and TRBJ2-1; tentatively, D is TRBD2 (5 bases). Germline lookup yields CDR1 SGHRS and CDR2 YFSETQ. The V end was cut by 4 bases, the J end by 2 bases, with 13 bases between. CDR3 length: 15 residues.

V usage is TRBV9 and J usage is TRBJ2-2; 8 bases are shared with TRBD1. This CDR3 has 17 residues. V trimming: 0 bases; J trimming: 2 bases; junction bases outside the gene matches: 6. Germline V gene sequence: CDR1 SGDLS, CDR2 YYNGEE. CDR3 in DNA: TGTGCCAGCAGCGTAGGGAGGGGACAGGTTAACACCGGGGAGCTGTTTTTT. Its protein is CASSVGRGQVNTGELFF.

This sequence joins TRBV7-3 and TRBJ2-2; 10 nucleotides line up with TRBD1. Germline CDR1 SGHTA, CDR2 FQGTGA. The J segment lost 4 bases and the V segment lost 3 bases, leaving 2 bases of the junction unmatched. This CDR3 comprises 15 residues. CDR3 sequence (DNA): TGTGCCAGCAGCTTGGGACAGGGGACCACCGGGGAGCTGTTTTTT. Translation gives CASSLGQGTTGELFF.

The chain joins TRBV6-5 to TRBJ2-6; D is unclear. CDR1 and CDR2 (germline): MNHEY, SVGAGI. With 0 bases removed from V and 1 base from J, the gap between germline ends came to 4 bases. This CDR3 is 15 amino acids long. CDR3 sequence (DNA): TGTGCCAGCAGTTACTCGACATCTGGGGCCAACGTCCTGACTTTC. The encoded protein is CASSYSTSGANVLTF.

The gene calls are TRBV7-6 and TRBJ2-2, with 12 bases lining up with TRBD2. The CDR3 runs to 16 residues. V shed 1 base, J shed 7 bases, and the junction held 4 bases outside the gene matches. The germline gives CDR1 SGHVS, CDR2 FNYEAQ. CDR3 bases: TGTGCCAGCAGCTTAGTCACTAGCGGGAGGCTCGGGGAGCTGTTTTTT. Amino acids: CASSLVTSGRLGELFF.

The chain's CDR3 is CASNGQGANEQYF. CDR3 DNA: TGTGCCAGCAATGGGCAGGGGGCCAACGAGCAGTACTTC. The chain has TRBV2 and TRBJ2-7; 8 bases are a match to TRBD1. V lost 7 bases, J lost 5 bases, and 7 bases stayed unmatched. The V gene's germline CDR1 is SNHLY and CDR2 FYNNEI. The CDR3 is 13 amino acids.

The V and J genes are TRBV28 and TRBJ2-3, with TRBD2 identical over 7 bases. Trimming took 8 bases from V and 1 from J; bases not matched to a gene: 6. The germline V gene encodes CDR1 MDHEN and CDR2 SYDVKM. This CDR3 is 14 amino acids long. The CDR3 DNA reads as TGTGCCAGCCCTCCTAGCGGCCGCACAGATACGCAGTATTTT. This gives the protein CASPPSGRTDTQYF.

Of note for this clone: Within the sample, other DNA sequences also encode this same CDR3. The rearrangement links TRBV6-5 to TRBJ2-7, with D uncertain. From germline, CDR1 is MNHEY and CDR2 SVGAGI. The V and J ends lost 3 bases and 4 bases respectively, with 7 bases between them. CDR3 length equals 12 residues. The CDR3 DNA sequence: TGTGCCAGCAGTTATGCCGGTTACGAGCAGTACTTC. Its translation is CASSYAGYEQYF.

CDR3 protein: CASTRSVRTGASYEQYF. CDR3 bases: TGTGCCAGCACCCGGTCGGTGAGGACAGGGGCATCCTACGAGCAGTACTTC. The chain recombines TRBV5-4 with TRBJ2-7; 9 positions agree with TRBD1. CDR1 SGHNT and CDR2 YYREEE come from the germline V gene (reference sequence). The CDR3 loop spans 17 amino acids. V lost 6 bases to trimming and J lost 1 base; unmatched junction nucleotides: 14.

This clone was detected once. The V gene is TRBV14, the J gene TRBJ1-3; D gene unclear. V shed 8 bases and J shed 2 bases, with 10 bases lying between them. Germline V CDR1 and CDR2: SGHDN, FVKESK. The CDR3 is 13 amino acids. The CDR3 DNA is TGTGCCAGCTCCCTCGTCCCTGGAAACACCATATATTTT. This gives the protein CASSLVPGNTIYF.

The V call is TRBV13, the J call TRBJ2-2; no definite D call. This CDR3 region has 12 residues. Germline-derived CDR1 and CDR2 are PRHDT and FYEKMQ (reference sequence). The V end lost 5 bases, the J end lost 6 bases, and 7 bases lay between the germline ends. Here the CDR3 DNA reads TGTGCCAGCAGCCCCCGTCCCGGGGAGCTGTTTTTT. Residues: CASSPRPGELFF.